This T cell receptor (beta chain) is from a study of T cells expressing NK-cell markers. The CDR3 consists of 19 residues. In generating TCR beta cDNA, 5'RACE template switching with UMIs was used. TCRdb reworked the 5' RACE reads into one entry per CDR3 protein, no DNA. Its clone listing holds about 400,000 distinct CDR3 sequences. Study-level results: In about 6 donors, dominant CD3+CD56+NKG2C+ clonotypes ranked among the top 10 CD8+ clonotypes.

With regard to this clonotype: The antigen is undetermined.

The chain is built from TRBV12-3 or TRBV12-4 and TRBJ2-5; TCRdb lists TRBD2, though no DNA is available to test this call. The receptor was isolated from a woman aged 50 to 60 in good health. Source material: blood T cells: a sorted CD56 or NKG2C T cell subset, CD4+ or CD8+ T cells, or bulk PBMC T cells (not recorded which). The CDR3 loop reads CASSSGLAGRQNRGETQYF.